The 24 T cell receptor beta chains below come from one sample, sequenced in a study of Ad26.COV2.S vaccination and SARS-CoV-2 variants. Data came from immunoSEQ multiplex PCR; TCRdb stores just in-frame clones and leaves some out. The sample shows about 350,000 clones, 92% of them seen only once. This specimen was peripheral blood, taken after recovery from COVID-19. The origin of the receptors is a human donor who had recovered from COVID-19.

This sequence joins TRBV4-1 and TRBJ1-1; D may be TRBD1 (5 bases). This CDR3 has 14 amino acids. Germline V gene sequence: CDR1 MGHRA, CDR2 YSYEKL. V was shortened by 3 bases and J by 1 base, with 9 bases between the two germline ends. This CDR3 is CASSHGATNTEAFF. The CDR3 DNA reads TGCGCCAGCAGCCATGGGGCGACGAACACTGAAGCTTTCTTT.

The genes are TRBV27 and TRBJ2-3; D may be TRBD1 (5 bases). CDR3 length equals 13 residues. The V end lost 5 bases, the J end lost 2 bases, and 8 bases lay between the germline ends. The germline gives CDR1 MNHEY, CDR2 SMNVEV (reference sequence). CDR3 protein: CASSIRVTDTQYF. The DNA of the CDR3 is TGTGCCAGCAGTATCAGGGTCACAGATACGCAGTATTTT.

The chain links TRBV5-1 to TRBJ1-6, with TRBD1 identical over 8 bases. V lost 4 bases to trimming and J lost 6 bases; unmatched junction nucleotides: 12. Germline loops: CDR1 SGHRS, CDR2 YFSETQ. There are 17 residues in the CDR3. CDR3 in amino acids: CASSLGTGQGRNSPLHF. In DNA, the CDR3 is TGCGCCAGCAGCCTCGGAACCGGACAGGGACGTAATTCACCCCTCCACTTT.

This rearrangement joins TRBV9 to TRBJ2-7; D gene ambiguous. This CDR3 comprises 14 residues. Germline V gene lookup returns CDR1 SGDLS and CDR2 YYNGEE. With 1 base removed from V and 0 bases from J, the gap between germline ends came to 8 bases. CDR3 nucleotide sequence: TGTGCCAGCAGCGTATTCGGCGGCTCCTACGAGCAGTACTTC. Residues: CASSVFGGSYEQYF. Drawing the rest from reference TRBV9 and TRBJ2-7, the complete variable domain is DSGVTQTPKHLITATGQRVTLRCSPRSGDLSVYWYQQSLDQGLQFLIQYYNGEERAKGNILERFSAQQFPDLHSELNLSSLELGDSALYFCASSVFGGSYEQYFGPGTRLTVT.

The chain employs TRBV3-1 (or the pseudogene TRBV3-2) and TRBJ2-7; TRBD1 might be the D (5 bases). The CDR3 length is 17 residues. In germline, CDR1 is LGHDT, CDR2 YNNKEL (reference sequence). V lost 0 bases and J lost 0, with 15 bases in between. CDR3 in DNA: TGTGCCAGCAGCCAAGAACCCGCCAGGGCGAGCTCCTACGAGCAGTACTTC. It is translated as CASSQEPARASSYEQYF.

J is TRBJ1-5 and V is TRBV2; 9 nucleotides line up with TRBD1. The CDR3 has 15 amino acids. V shed 7 bases, J shed 5 bases, and the junction held 9 bases outside the gene matches. CDR1 SNHLY and CDR2 FYNNEI come from the germline V gene. The CDR3 nucleotides read TGTGCCAGCACCTTGGACAGGGGACATTATCAGCCCCAGCATTTT. Residues: CASTLDRGHYQPQHF.

This chain connects TRBV27 to TRBJ2-3; D perhaps matches TRBD2 (6 bases). Germline V lookup: CDR1 MNHEY, CDR2 SMNVEV (reference sequence). The CDR3 sequence is 15 residues long. Trimming left V 3 bases short and J 1 base short, with 11 bases between. The CDR3 here is CASSFAPGGTDTQYF. The CDR3 DNA is TGTGCCAGCAGTTTCGCCCCGGGGGGCACAGATACGCAGTATTTT.

The chain recombines TRBV11-2 with TRBJ1-2; 7 bases fit TRBD1. The CDR3 sequence is 15 residues long. Losses at the gene ends were 5 bases for V and 3 bases for J; bases not matched to a gene: 9. CDR1 and CDR2 (germline): SGHAT, FQNNGV. The CDR3 sequence is CASSPQGGADYGYTF. The CDR3 region has the DNA TGTGCCAGCAGCCCTCAGGGGGGTGCGGACTATGGCTACACCTTC. The entire variable domain, with the rest obtained from reference TRBV11-2 and TRBJ1-2, is as follows: EAGVAQSPRYKIIEKRQSVAFWCNPISGHATLYWYQQILGQGPKLLIQFQNNGVVDDSQLPKDRFSAERLKGVDSTLKIQPAKLEDSAVYLCASSPQGGADYGYTFGSGTRLTVV.

Comments on this clone: Other DNA sequences within the sample encode an identical CDR3. This rearrangement joins TRBV5-1 to TRBJ1-1, with D hard to call. Trimming removed 0 bases from V and 7 bases from J, with 7 bases in between. CDR3 length: 12 residues. Germline V CDR1 and CDR2: SGHRS, YFSETQ. The CDR3 region is CASSLAGYEAFF. DNA for the CDR3: TGCGCCAGCAGCTTGGCCGGATATGAAGCTTTCTTT.

The genes are TRBV4-1 and TRBJ1-2; the match to TRBD1 covers 10 bases. The J segment lost 4 bases and the V segment lost 0 bases, leaving 5 bases of the junction unmatched. The CDR3 totals 16 residues. The V gene's germline CDR1 is MGHRA and CDR2 YSYEKL. The chain's CDR3 is CASSQDGTGVVYGYTF. The CDR3 region has the DNA TGCGCCAGCAGCCAAGATGGGACAGGGGTCGTCTATGGCTACACCTTC.

The V call is TRBV25-1, the J call TRBJ2-7; D not resolved. The V gene lost 10 bases and the J gene lost 6 bases, with 13 bases spanning the gap. Germline CDR1 MGHDK, CDR2 SYGVNS. The CDR3 runs to 11 residues. In nucleotides, the CDR3 is TGTGCCACCCAGTTGGTTACCGAGCAGTACTTC. Its protein product is CATQLVTEQYF.

The V and J genes are TRBV10-3 and TRBJ2-1, with 9 bases aligning to TRBD1. Losses at the gene ends were 10 bases for V and 15 bases for J; bases not matched to a gene: 7. The CDR3 contains 10 residues. Germline loops: CDR1 ENHRY, CDR2 SYGVKD. CDR3 DNA sequence: TGTGCCAGAGACCGGGACAGGGCGTTCTTC. It translates to CARDRDRAFF.

The chain employs TRBV6-4 and TRBJ1-5; D gene uncertain. Germline CDR1 is MRHNA and CDR2 is SNTAGT. The CDR3 covers 14 residues. With 3 bases removed from V and 4 bases from J, the gap between germline ends came to 10 bases. CDR3 nucleotide sequence: TGTGCCAGCAGTGAGGATGCCCAGAATCAGCCCCAGCATTTT. This encodes CASSEDAQNQPQHF.

This clone is a singleton in its sample. V gene TRBV5-1 combines with J gene TRBJ2-5; a possible D gene is TRBD2 (6 bases). In germline, CDR1 is SGHRS, CDR2 YFSETQ. The CDR3 is made up of 16 amino acids. Trimming stripped 1 base from V and 5 bases from J, with 18 bases between. The CDR3 DNA follows: TGCGCCAGCAGCTTGACTAGCCCCTCTATGGGTGAGACCCAGTACTTC. It codes for CASSLTSPSMGETQYF.

The V and J genes are TRBV9 and TRBJ1-1; D perhaps matches TRBD1 (5 bases). Trimming left V 1 base short and J 4 bases short, with 11 bases between. The CDR3 runs to 14 residues. CDR1 is SGDLS, CDR2 YYNGEE, per germline. This CDR3 is CASSVRGSGTEAFF. The CDR3 coding sequence is TGTGCCAGCAGCGTAAGGGGTTCGGGCACTGAAGCTTTCTTT.

This chain joins TRBV15 and TRBJ2-5; D is perhaps TRBD1 (6 bases). The CDR3 extends over 15 amino acids. V was trimmed by 0 bases and J by 4 bases, leaving 12 bases between them. Germline lookup yields CDR1 LNHNV and CDR2 YYDKDF (reference sequence). CDR3 residues: CATSRDPTGSETQYF. The CDR3 DNA reads TGTGCCACCAGCAGAGATCCGACAGGATCAGAGACCCAGTACTTC. The entire variable domain, with the rest obtained from reference TRBV15 and TRBJ2-5, is as follows: DAMVIQNPRYQVTQFGKPVTLSCSQTLNHNVMYWYQQKSSQAPKLLFHYYDKDFNNEADTPDNFQSRRPNTSFCFLDIRSPGLGDTAMYLCATSRDPTGSETQYFGPGTRLLVL.

V gene TRBV19 combines with J gene TRBJ1-1; 7 positions match TRBD1. Germline lookup yields CDR1 LNHDA and CDR2 SQIVND (reference sequence). The CDR3 spans 13 residues. The V segment lost 3 bases and the J segment 7 bases; nucleotides outside the gene matches: 5. As DNA, the CDR3 is TGTGCCAGTAGTATTTCCAGGGGGAGTGAAGCTTTCTTT. Protein product: CASSISRGSEAFF.

The chain is built from TRBV29-1 and TRBJ2-7; 7 bases agree with TRBD1. CDR1 is SQVTM, CDR2 ANQGSEA, per germline. With V trimmed by 7 bases and J by 2 bases, 5 bases remained unmatched. The CDR3 is made up of 12 amino acids. The CDR3 DNA follows: TGCAGCGCCCTACAGGGGCCCTACGAGCAGTACTTC. It specifies CSALQGPYEQYF.

The chain employs TRBV18 and TRBJ1-1, with 7 bases aligning to TRBD1. The V segment lost 4 bases and the J segment 5 bases; nucleotides outside the gene matches: 7. The length of the CDR3 is 14 residues. Germline CDR1 is KGHSH and CDR2 is LQKENI. The CDR3 nucleotides read TGTGCCAGCTCACGGGCAGGGGGGGGGACTGAAGCTTTCTTT. Amino acid sequence: CASSRAGGGTEAFF.

J is TRBJ2-1 and V is TRBV9, with 7 bases aligning to TRBD2. After removal of 0 bases from V and 4 bases from J, the junction contained 4 bases not matched to a gene. CDR1 is SGDLS and CDR2 is YYNGEE in the germline V gene. The CDR3 is 15 residues long. The CDR3 here is CASSVDLAVYNEQFF. In DNA, the CDR3 is TGTGCCAGCAGCGTAGACCTAGCGGTTTACAATGAGCAGTTCTTC.

The gene calls are TRBV10-3 and TRBJ1-2, with TRBD1 matching over 11 bases. CDR1 is ENHRY, CDR2 SYGVKD, per germline. This CDR3 comprises 13 residues. V trimming: 6 bases; J trimming: 7 bases; junction bases outside the gene matches: 4. CDR3 in DNA: TGTGCCATCAGAAAGGGACAGGGGGGTGGCTACACCTTC. This translates into CAIRKGQGGGYTF.

This chain joins TRBV14 and TRBJ1-1, with a weak D call TRBD1 (5 bases). Germline V gene data show CDR1 as SGHDN and CDR2 as FVKESK. Trimming removed 1 base at V and 1 base at J, with 13 bases between. The CDR3 covers 16 residues. CDR3 coding DNA: TGTGCCAGCAGCCAAGTTCGACAGCTCGCGAACACTGAAGCTTTCTTT. Its protein is CASSQVRQLANTEAFF.

The chain uses TRBV18 and TRBJ1-2; TRBD1 matches at 8 bases. V lost 2 bases to trimming and J lost 8 bases; unmatched junction nucleotides: 7. The length of the CDR3 is 14 residues. Germline V CDR1 and CDR2: KGHSH, LQKENI. The CDR3 nucleotides read TGTGCCAGCTCACCAGCCTCTGACAGGGGCGGCTACACCTTC. Its protein is CASSPASDRGGYTF.

This clone was detected only once. The J gene is TRBJ1-4, the V gene TRBV19; D ambiguous. Trimming removed 7 bases at V and 8 bases at J, with 8 bases between. This CDR3 has 11 residues. CDR1 and CDR2 (germline): LNHDA, SQIVND (reference sequence). The CDR3 region is CASKSEEKLFF. CDR3 coding DNA: TGTGCCAGTAAAAGTGAAGAAAAACTGTTTTTT.